This entry describes one T cell receptor beta chain. Study processing details: It was from reference gene primer amplification that nucleated cell counts were estimated. Some clones are missing from TCRdb's copy, which holds only in-frame ones; the method was immunoSEQ multiplex PCR. The V and J calls and clone size were taken over from that table, and D and trimming were inferred from the DNA. The sample lists about 200,000 clones, about 79% seen once, with over 10% in the top ten. This specimen comes from a study of blood T cell repertoires in COVID-19. Study-level information: COVID-19 samples collected from the United States, Italy and Spain covered acute and convalescent phases. T cells, B-cell-depleted T cells, or PBMCs provided the cDNA or gDNA that served as material.

Germline assignment: CDR1 SGHNT and CDR2 YYREEE (reference sequence). Trimming took off 5 bases at V and 7 bases at J, with 12 bases between the two ends. The CDR3 runs to 13 residues. This chain connects TRBV5-4 to TRBJ2-2; no reliable D call. The sample was peripheral blood. The receptor was isolated from a human donor in a cohort sampled during active COVID-19. CDR3 sequence: CASRSPPGGELFF. The CDR3 region has the DNA TGTGCCAGCAGGTCCCCCCCGGGCGGGGAGCTGTTTTTT.